These T cell receptor beta chains were read from a single sample in a study of shared clonotypes between healthy human individuals. The method was immunoSEQ multiplex PCR; TCRdb's version includes in-frame clones alone and lacks a portion of them. The sample has approximately 2.5 million clones, under 95% seen once. The sequencing input was naive CD4+ T cells from PBMCs. All receptors derive from a man younger than 35 in good health. Some clones in this sample may be carry-over from other donors' samples. Both conserved end residues are trimmed from each CDR3. Some rows mark clone size as missing; the rest say once, few, many or name a class of expanded clone.

length: 15
V: TRBV27
size: NA
J: TRBJ1-1
CDR3: ASSLSISGGVWTEAF

length: 13
V: TRBV2
size: NA
J: TRBJ1-2
CDR3: ASSEIPAGGNGYT

length: 12
V: TRBV4-2
size: NA
J: TRBJ2-1
CDR3: ASSQGTTNNEQF

length: 10
V: TRBV29-1
size: NA
J: TRBJ2-5
CDR3: SVVGGQETQY

length: 12
V: TRBV29-1
size: NA
J: TRBJ2-7
CDR3: SVEPGQGTYEQY

length: 10
V: TRBV28
size: NA
J: TRBJ1-3
CDR3: ASSPPGNTIY

length: 11
V: TRBV6-5
size: NA
J: TRBJ1-2
CDR3: ASRTMGFYGYT

length: 11
V: TRBV16
size: once
J: TRBJ1-5
CDR3: ASSRQGTQPQH

length: 15
V: TRBV18
size: NA
J: TRBJ2-2
CDR3: ASSEGGALPLYRELF

length: 10
V: TRBV18
size: few
J: TRBJ1-1
CDR3: ASATENTEAF

length: 14
V: TRBV5-4
size: NA
J: TRBJ2-3
CDR3: ASSLLAGAVTDTQY

length: 14
V: TRBV7-2
size: NA
J: TRBJ2-5
CDR3: ASSDNRYRAQETQY

length: 15
V: TRBV4-2
size: NA
J: TRBJ2-1
CDR3: ASSSGTLAANYNEQF

length: 17
V: TRBV4-3
size: NA
J: TRBJ2-2
CDR3: ASSQFPSREGRVTGELF

length: 14
V: TRBV25-1
size: NA
J: TRBJ2-2
CDR3: ASSRTRQSNTGELF

length: 13
V: TRBV7-8
size: NA
J: TRBJ1-2
CDR3: ASSLVGQGASGYT

length: 13
V: TRBV5-1
size: NA
J: TRBJ2-1
CDR3: ASSLTGGQYNEQF

length: 13
V: TRBV2
size: NA
J: TRBJ2-3
CDR3: ASSEYGRIQDTQY

length: 14
V: TRBV18
size: NA
J: TRBJ2-6
CDR3: ASSPVGVAGANVLT

length: 13
V: TRBV7-8
size: NA
J: TRBJ2-3
CDR3: ASSLFPGSTDTQY

length: 14
V: TRBV7-2
size: NA
J: TRBJ2-7
CDR3: ASSSNRLAGGSEQY

length: 13
V: TRBV7-2
size: NA
J: TRBJ1-2
CDR3: ASSLGAGREDGYT

length: 15
V: TRBV5-1
size: NA
J: TRBJ2-7
CDR3: ASSLSDTGTGVGEQY

length: 12
V: TRBV27
size: NA
J: TRBJ1-4
CDR3: ASSPGASGEKLF

length: 14
V: TRBV30
size: NA
J: TRBJ1-5
CDR3: AAAPGPQKGNQPQH

length: 11
V: TRBV5-4
size: NA
J: TRBJ2-1
CDR3: ASSEGHFNEQF

length: 12
V: TRBV15
size: few
J: TRBJ1-1
CDR3: ATSRTGGVTEAF

length: 13
V: TRBV19
size: once
J: TRBJ1-5
CDR3: ASMSWKGGNQPQH

length: 11
V: TRBV5-1
size: NA
J: TRBJ1-2
CDR3: AIPGQREYGYT

length: 13
V: TRBV5-8
size: NA
J: TRBJ1-2
CDR3: ASSLVRQGGDGYT

length: 13
V: TRBV9
size: NA
J: TRBJ2-1
CDR3: ASSVASASYNEQF

length: 10
V: TRBV6-5
size: few
J: TRBJ1-1
CDR3: ASARYGTEAF

length: 13
V: TRBV4-1
size: NA
J: TRBJ2-3
CDR3: ASSQVGIPGDTQY

length: 12
V: TRBV29-1
size: NA
J: TRBJ1-2
CDR3: SVSIDGTNRGYT

length: 15
V: TRBV5-1
size: NA
J: TRBJ2-1
CDR3: ASSRIPSIPMVNEQF

length: 12
V: TRBV5-1
size: NA
J: TRBJ2-1
CDR3: ASTFSGTAHEQF

length: 16
V: TRBV4-3
size: once
J: TRBJ2-3
CDR3: ASSQETVATFSTDTQY

length: 12
V: TRBV11-3
size: once
J: TRBJ2-7
CDR3: ASSGEAGTYEQY

length: 17
V: TRBV11-2
size: NA
J: TRBJ2-1
CDR3: ASSSRSSRGLSSYNEQF

length: 10
V: TRBV5-8
size: NA
J: TRBJ1-2
CDR3: ASRDSVNGYT